Each of the 20 T cell receptor beta chains below was sequenced from the same sample in a study of identical twins. MiXCR, run by TCRdb on the 5' RACE reads, gives a single entry per CDR3 protein. The sample holds a few hundred thousand distinct CDR3 sequences, approximately 8.8% seen once. The sequenced sample was naive T cells sorted from blood. These receptors were taken from a woman aged 50 to 60 in good health.

Turning to this clonotype: At one of its ends the junction is not consistent with the germline gene, which may arise from a read error. V usage is TRBV7-8 and J usage is TRBJ2-2; D might be TRBD2 (6 bases). Germline CDR1 and CDR2: SGHVS and FQNEAQ. This CDR3 has 15 residues. CDR3 region: CTSSLFWGDTGELFF. The CDR3 DNA reads TGTACCAGCAGCTTGTTTTGGGGGGACACCGGGGAGCTGTTTTTT.

This clonotype has only a few counts. This chain connects TRBV7-9 to TRBJ2-4; tentative D call: TRBD1 (6 bases). Germline CDR1 reads SEHNR; CDR2 reads FQNEAQ (reference sequence). The length of the CDR3 is 14 residues. Trimming cost V 5 bases and J 0 bases, with 8 bases left between them. The CDR3 coding sequence is TGTGCCAGCAGCCCAGGGGTAGCCAAAAACATTCAGTACTTC. Translation gives CASSPGVAKNIQYF. Full variable domain (rest looked up from reference TRBV7-9 and TRBJ2-4): DTGVSQNPRHKITKRGQNVTFRCDPISEHNRLYWYRQTLGQGPEFLTYFQNEAQLEKSRLLSDRFSAERPKGSFSTLEIQRTEQGDSAMYLCASSPGVAKNIQYFGAGTRLSVL.

This clonotype was picked up a small number of times. The chain joins TRBV11-2 to TRBJ2-3; 7 bases fit TRBD2. The CDR3 contains 14 residues. V shed 5 bases and J 3 bases; nucleotides not matched to a gene: 5. Germline V lookup: CDR1 SGHAT, CDR2 FQNNGV. The CDR3 region has the DNA TGTGCCAGCAGCAACGCCGGGAGGACAGATACGCAGTATTTT. Protein product: CASSNAGRTDTQYF.

This clonotype has ten or more counts. This sequence joins TRBV20-1 and TRBJ2-1; tentative D call: TRBD2 (6 bases). There are 14 residues in the CDR3. From germline, CDR1 is DFQATT and CDR2 SNEGSKA (reference sequence). Trimming pared 3 bases from V and 4 bases from J, leaving 13 bases between. CDR3 nucleotide sequence: TGCAGTGCTAGGGAGGGAAGGTCGTACAATGAGCAGTTCTTC. Encoded protein: CSAREGRSYNEQFF.

This clonotype was seen at least ten times. CDR3 protein: CASSLTLAGEQFF. The CDR3 region has the DNA TGTGCCAGCAGTTTAACGCTAGCTGGGGAGCAGTTCTTC. The chain joins TRBV12-3 or TRBV12-4 to TRBJ2-1; tentative D call: TRBD2 (5 bases). The V end lost 2 bases, the J end lost 10 bases, and 12 bases lay between the germline ends. This CDR3 contains 13 residues.

This clonotype was recorded many times. The chain carries TRBV15 and TRBJ2-1; tentatively, D is TRBD1 or TRBD2 (5 bases each). CDR3 length equals 13 residues. Trimming took off 4 bases at V and 6 bases at J, with 10 bases between the two ends. Germline V gene sequence: CDR1 LNHNV, CDR2 YYDKDF (reference sequence). DNA for the CDR3: TGTGCCACCAGCACCGGGGACCTCAATGAGCAGTTCTTC. Encoded protein: CATSTGDLNEQFF.

The rearrangement uses TRBV10-3 and TRBJ2-1; 8 bases line up with TRBD2. This CDR3 has 12 amino acids. Losses at the gene ends were 9 bases for V and 8 bases for J; bases not matched to a gene: 6. Per germline, CDR1 ENHRY and CDR2 SYGVKD. CDR3 region: CAIAGEVDEQFF. CDR3 bases: TGTGCCATAGCGGGAGAGGTGGATGAGCAGTTCTTC.

The rearrangement joins TRBV7-9 to TRBJ2-1; TRBD2 matches 8 bases. The germline CDR1 and CDR2 sequences are SEHNR and FQNEAQ (reference sequence). The CDR3 is made up of 15 amino acids. V was pared by 5 bases and J by 0 bases, with 3 bases of the junction left unmatched. CDR3 residues: CASSKSGSSYNEQFF. CDR3 bases: TGTGCCAGCAGCAAAAGCGGGAGCTCCTACAATGAGCAGTTCTTC.

This clonotype was observed many times. This chain links TRBV5-1 with TRBJ1-2; the match to TRBD1 covers 8 bases. V shed 4 bases, J shed 6 bases, and the junction held 5 bases outside the gene matches. CDR3 length: 13 amino acids. Germline V gene lookup returns CDR1 SGHRS and CDR2 YFSETQ. The CDR3 protein is CASSGRGPDGYTF. The CDR3 bases are TGCGCCAGCAGCGGCAGGGGGCCGGATGGCTACACCTTC.

This clonotype appeared a few times. The V gene is TRBV7-6, the J gene TRBJ2-7; 10 positions agree with TRBD1. Germline-derived CDR1 and CDR2 are SGHVS and FNYEAQ. The CDR3 runs to 13 residues. With 8 bases clipped from V and 0 bases from J, the junction kept 1 base outside the gene matches. CDR3 coding DNA: TGTGCCAGCGGGACAGGGGACTCCTACGAGCAGTACTTC. The encoded protein is CASGTGDSYEQYF.

This clonotype occurred a few times. The chain uses TRBV21-1 and TRBJ2-1; the D call in the table, TRBD1, was not verified against the DNA. TRBV21-1 is noted as a pseudogene. This CDR3 contains 13 residues. The CDR3 DNA reads as TGTGCCAGCAGCAAAGTCCCGGGGTCGGAGCAGTTCTTC. Residues: CASSKVPGSEQFF.

This clonotype was counted between two and nine times. The rearrangement uses TRBV5-4 and TRBJ2-5; perhaps TRBD2 as D (5 bases). The length of the CDR3 is 15 residues. The ends were cut back, 0 bases at V and 5 bases at J, with 14 bases in the middle. Looked up from germline, CDR1 is SGHNT and CDR2 is YYREEE (reference sequence). CDR3 in amino acids: CASSLDLGGTETQYF. In nucleotides, the CDR3 is TGTGCCAGCAGCTTGGATCTTGGAGGCACGGAGACCCAGTACTTC.

This clonotype has just a few counts. The junction departs from the called germline gene at one end, perhaps through a read error. The chain recombines TRBV27 with TRBJ2-5; tentatively, D is TRBD1 or TRBD2 (5 bases each). This CDR3 is 12 amino acids long. Germline-derived CDR1 and CDR2 are MNHEY and SMNVEV (reference sequence). Written as DNA, the CDR3 is TGTGCCAGCAGTTTGTCCTACGGGACCCCAATTTTC. Amino acids: CASSLSYGTPIF.

This clonotype was found many times. In DNA, the CDR3 is TGTGCCAGCAGAGATCCAAACACCGGGGAGCTGTTTTTT. Its translation is CASRDPNTGELFF. The V gene is TRBV2, the J gene TRBJ2-2; D is unclear. The germline gives CDR1 SNHLY, CDR2 FYNNEI. The length of the CDR3 is 13 residues. Trimming left V 6 bases short and J 2 bases short, with 7 bases between. Full variable domain (rest looked up from reference TRBV2 and TRBJ2-2): EPEVTQTPSHQVTQMGQEVILRCVPISNHLYFYWYRQILGQKVEFLVSFYNNEISEKSEIFDDQFSVERPDGSNFTLKIRSTKLEDSAMYFCASRDPNTGELFFGEGSRLTVL.

The V gene is TRBV12-3 or TRBV12-4, the J gene TRBJ2-7, with TRBD1 identical over 9 bases. The CDR3 is made up of 16 amino acids. Germline trimming cut 5 bases from V and 1 base from J; bases unmatched to any gene: 9. CDR3 sequence (DNA): TGTGCCAGCAGTCCATGGACAGGGGCGCCTTCCTACGAGCAGTACTTC. Translation gives CASSPWTGAPSYEQYF.

There are a few counts of this clonotype. The genes are TRBV5-1 and TRBJ2-2; 10 bases map to TRBD1. Germline CDR1 is SGHRS and CDR2 is YFSETQ. This CDR3 region has 15 residues. After removal of 3 bases from V and 7 bases from J, the junction contained 6 bases not matched to a gene. For the CDR3, the DNA is TGCGCCAGCAGCTCCGGGACAGGGGCGGTCGGGGAGCTGTTTTTT. This translates into CASSSGTGAVGELFF. The full variable domain, its missing parts supplied by reference TRBV5-1 and TRBJ2-2, is KAGVTQTPRYLIKTRGQQVTLSCSPISGHRSVSWYQQTPGQGLQFLFEYFSETQRNKGNFPGRFSGRQFSNSRSEMNVSTLELGDSALYLCASSSGTGAVGELFFGEGSRLTVL.

This clonotype came up many times. The chain has TRBV5-1 and TRBJ1-2; D possibly corresponds to TRBD1 (5 bases). This CDR3 is built from 14 residues. The V end lost 0 bases, the J end lost 5 bases, and 11 bases lay between the germline ends. CDR1 SGHRS and CDR2 YFSETQ come from the germline V gene. The CDR3 DNA follows: TGCGCCAGCAGCTTGGGACAGCTGAATTATGGCTACACCTTC. It encodes CASSLGQLNYGYTF.

This clonotype was seen more than once but under ten times. CDR3 nucleotides: TGTGCCAGTATGGGGTCCAGCTCCTACGAGCAGTACGTC. Encoded protein: CASMGSSSYEQYV. V and J are TRBV5-5 and TRBJ2-7; D gene unclear. The V and J ends lost 8 bases and 0 bases respectively, with 12 bases between them. CDR3 length equals 13 residues. Germline lookup yields CDR1 SGHKS and CDR2 YYEKEE (reference sequence).

This clonotype was seen more than once but under ten times. The CDR3 loop is CASIATWTEAFF. In DNA, the CDR3 is TGTGCCAGCATCGCCACCTGGACTGAAGCTTTCTTT. V usage is TRBV6-1 and J usage is TRBJ1-1; D uncertain. Germline V gene data show CDR1 as MNHNS and CDR2 as SASEGT. V was clipped by 7 bases and J by 5 bases, with 11 bases between them. The CDR3 length is 12 residues.

The chain carries TRBV5-1 and TRBJ2-2, with 8 bases identical to TRBD2. Germline loops: CDR1 SGHRS, CDR2 YFSETQ. The CDR3 is 15 residues long. V lost 6 bases, J lost 4 bases, and 8 bases stayed unmatched. CDR3 protein: CASTKDLAGTGELFF. As DNA, the CDR3 is TGCGCCAGCACTAAGGATCTAGCGGGCACCGGGGAGCTGTTTTTT. The full variable domain, completed using reference TRBV5-1 and TRBJ2-2, is KAGVTQTPRYLIKTRGQQVTLSCSPISGHRSVSWYQQTPGQGLQFLFEYFSETQRNKGNFPGRFSGRQFSNSRSEMNVSTLELGDSALYLCASTKDLAGTGELFFGEGSRLTVL.